This TCR beta chain originates from a study of blood T cell repertoires in COVID-19. Per the original data handling: Using reference gene primer amplification, nucleated cell counts were estimated. Only in-frame clones appear in the TCRdb table, and some are missing; sequencing was by immunoSEQ multiplex PCR. That table supplies the V and J calls and clone size; D and trimming were determined from the DNA. The sample has 200,000 to 300,000 clones; around nine tenths are singletons. Cohort 3 recovery required two negative PCRs, clearance, or symptom resolution. The CDR3 length is 16 residues. Germline CDR1 reads SGHRS; CDR2 reads YFSETQ. Trimming removed 4 bases from V and 4 bases from J; junction bases left unmatched: 10. There are a few counts of this clone.

Sequenced input: PBMCs or T cells enriched from blood (not recorded which). V and J are TRBV5-1 and TRBJ2-1, with 8 positions matching TRBD2. The receptor was derived from a woman aged 18-29 years who had recovered from COVID-19. CDR3 bases: TGCGCCAGCAGCCTGATGGGGGCGGGAGGATACAATGAGCAGTTCTTC. The encoded protein is CASSLMGAGGYNEQFF.